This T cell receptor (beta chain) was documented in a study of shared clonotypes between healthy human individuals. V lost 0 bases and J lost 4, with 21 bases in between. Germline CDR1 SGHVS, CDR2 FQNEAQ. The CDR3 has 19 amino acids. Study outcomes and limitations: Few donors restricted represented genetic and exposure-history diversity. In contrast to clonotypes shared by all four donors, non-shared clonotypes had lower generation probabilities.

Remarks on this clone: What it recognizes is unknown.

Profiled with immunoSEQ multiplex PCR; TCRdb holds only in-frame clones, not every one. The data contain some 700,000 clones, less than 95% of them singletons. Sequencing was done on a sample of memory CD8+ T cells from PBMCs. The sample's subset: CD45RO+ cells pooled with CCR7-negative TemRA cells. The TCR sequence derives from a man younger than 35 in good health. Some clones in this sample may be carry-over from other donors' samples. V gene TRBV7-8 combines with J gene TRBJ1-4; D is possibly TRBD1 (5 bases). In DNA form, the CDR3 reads TGTGCCAGCAGCTTAGCCCAGACAGAGGGACCACAAGTTAATGAAAAACTGTTTTTT. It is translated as CASSLAQTEGPQVNEKLFF.